This T cell receptor beta chain came from a study of blood T cell repertoires in COVID-19. Study in general: Sites in the United States, Italy and Spain provided acute and convalescent COVID-19 samples. T cells, B-cell-depleted T cells, or PBMCs provided the cDNA or gDNA that served as material.

The V segment lost 4 bases and the J segment 4 bases; nucleotides outside the gene matches: 5. The CDR3 totals 14 residues. Germline values: CDR1 SGHTA, CDR2 FQGNSA. As processed by the authors: The assay estimated nucleated cells by amplifying reference gene primers. TCRdb keeps only in-frame clones here, not all; method: immunoSEQ multiplex PCR. V and J calls plus clone size are reproduced from that table; the DNA served to infer D and trimming. Of some 300,000 clones in the sample, roughly 88% are singletons; the top ten hold approximately 6.6%. The sequencing sample was made of peripheral blood. This chain joins TRBV7-2 and TRBJ1-2; 8 bases line up with TRBD1. This clonotype originated in a woman aged 30 to 39 who had recovered from COVID-19. CDR3 nucleotide sequence: TGTGCCAGCAGCTCCTCGCAGGGGGCCTATGGCTACACCTTC. Amino acids: CASSSSQGAYGYTF.